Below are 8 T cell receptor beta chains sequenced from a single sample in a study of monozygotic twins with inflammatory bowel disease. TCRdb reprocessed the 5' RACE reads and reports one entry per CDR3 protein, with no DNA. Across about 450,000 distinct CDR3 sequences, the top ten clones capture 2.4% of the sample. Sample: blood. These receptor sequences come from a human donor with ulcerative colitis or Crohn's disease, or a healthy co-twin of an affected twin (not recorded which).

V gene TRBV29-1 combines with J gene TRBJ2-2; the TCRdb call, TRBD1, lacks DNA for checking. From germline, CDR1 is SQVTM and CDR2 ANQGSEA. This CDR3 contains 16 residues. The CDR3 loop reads CSVEDPETGITGELFF.

This chain's CDR3 is CASSLWQGGEKLFF. The chain couples TRBV12-3 or TRBV12-4 to TRBJ1-4; TCRdb indicates TRBD1, and absent DNA this call remains unverified. The CDR3 consists of 14 residues.

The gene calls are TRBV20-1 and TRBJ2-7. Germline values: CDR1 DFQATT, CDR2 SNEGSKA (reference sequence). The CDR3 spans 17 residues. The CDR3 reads CSARVPNTPMIAYEQYF.

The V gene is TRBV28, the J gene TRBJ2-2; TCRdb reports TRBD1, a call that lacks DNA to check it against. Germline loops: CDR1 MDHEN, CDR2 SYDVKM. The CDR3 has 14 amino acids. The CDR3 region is CASTGTSNTGELFF.

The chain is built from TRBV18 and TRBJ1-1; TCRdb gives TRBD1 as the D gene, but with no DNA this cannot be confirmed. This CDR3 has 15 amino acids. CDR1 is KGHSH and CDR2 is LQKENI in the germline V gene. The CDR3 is CASSPQGAGGTEAFF.

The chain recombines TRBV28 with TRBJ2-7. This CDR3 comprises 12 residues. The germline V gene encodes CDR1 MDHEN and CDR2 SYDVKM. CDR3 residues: CATQSGTYEQYF.

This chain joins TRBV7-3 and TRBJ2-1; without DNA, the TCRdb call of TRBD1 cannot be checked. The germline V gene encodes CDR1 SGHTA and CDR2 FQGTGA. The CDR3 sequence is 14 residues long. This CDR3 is CASSLRGSSAEQFF.

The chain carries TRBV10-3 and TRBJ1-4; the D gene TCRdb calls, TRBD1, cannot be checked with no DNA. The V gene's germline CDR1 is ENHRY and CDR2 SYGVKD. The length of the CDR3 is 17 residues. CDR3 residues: CAISDPGSSSTNEKLFF.